Presented here are 2 T cell receptor beta chains from one specimen sequenced in a study of beta chain features in type 1 diabetes. Investigators reverse transcribed all isolated RNA, so they sequenced expressed TCRB transcripts. The repertoire was sequenced with immunoSEQ multiplex PCR; TCRdb's copy has only in-frame clones and lacks some. The table lists about 240,000 clones, about 30% of them singletons. Specimen: central memory CD4+ T cells from blood. All receptors come from a man aged 25 to 40 in good health.

V gene TRBV6-1 combines with J gene TRBJ1-2; D ambiguous. The germline V and J ends were trimmed by 6 bases and 6 bases, with 14 bases remaining between them. The germline gives CDR1 MNHNS, CDR2 SASEGT. The CDR3 consists of 13 residues. The CDR3 nucleotides read TGTGCCAGCAGCGCTGGACCCGAGAATGGCTACACCTTC. Translation: CASSAGPENGYTF.

This clone has only a few counts. V is TRBV6-5 and J is TRBJ2-5; TRBD2 agrees at 7 bases. This CDR3 comprises 14 residues. Germline CDR1 MNHEY, CDR2 SVGAGI. The J segment lost 4 bases and the V segment lost 5 bases, leaving 7 bases of the junction unmatched. The CDR3: CASSPRTSPETQYF. CDR3 bases: TGTGCCAGCAGTCCCCGGACTAGTCCAGAGACCCAGTACTTC.